The clone carrying this T cell receptor (beta chain) was seen repeatedly, ten times or more. Germline and junction disagree at one end, which may indicate a read error. The record originates from a study of T-cell reconstitution after alpha-beta-depleted transplantation in children. As it was prepared, the TCRbeta library received unique molecular identifiers. TCRdb recomputed calls from the PCR reads with MiXCR, one row per CDR3 protein. Of around 600,000 distinct CDR3 sequences listed, approximately 15% are singletons. The CDR3 spans 15 residues. CDR1 and CDR2 (germline): SGHRS, YFSETQ. This TCR was sampled from a human donor who donated a stem cell graft to a child with acute myeloid leukemia. The source material was PBMCs from the stem cell graft donor, sampled from the stem cell graft. The V and J genes are TRBV5-1 and TRBJ2-1; 9 bases align to TRBD2. CDR3 DNA sequence: TGTGCCAGCAGCCTAGCGGGAAGCTCCTACAATGAGCAGTTCTTC. This gives the protein CASSLAGSSYNEQFF. The entire variable domain, with the rest obtained from reference TRBV5-1 and TRBJ2-1, is as follows: KAGVTQTPRYLIKTRGQQVTLSCSPISGHRSVSWYQQTPGQGLQFLFEYFSETQRNKGNFPGRFSGRQFSNSRSEMNVSTLELGDSALYLCASSLAGSSYNEQFFGPGTRLTVL.